This T cell receptor beta chain was sequenced in a study of shared clonotypes between healthy human individuals. Overall study: Participating donors consisted of a couple of women and three men aged 18 to 49. There were three CD4 naive, three CD4 memory, two CD8 naive and one CD8 memory plates per donor.

Germline V lookup: CDR1 SGHVS, CDR2 FQNEAQ. V was trimmed by 7 bases and J by 7 bases, leaving 22 bases between them. The CDR3 contains 15 residues. This table comes from immunoSEQ multiplex PCR, and its TCRdb copy is limited to in-frame clones, with some not included. The sample holds about 1.9 million clones, 93% seen once. Naive CD8 populations comprised CD45RO-negative cells positively selected for CCR7, excluding terminally differentiated effector memory CD45RA+ cells. The receptor's source is a man aged 18 to 29 in good health. Some clones in this sample may be carry-over from other donors' samples. The V gene is TRBV7-8, the J gene TRBJ2-5; unclear D gene. Sequenced input: naive CD8+ T cells from PBMCs. The CDR3 sequence: CASIEPGQPNGTQYF. The CDR3 bases are TGTGCCAGCATCGAACCCGGGCAGCCAAACGGGACCCAGTACTTC.